The 18 T cell receptor beta chains below were found in one sample sequenced in a study of T cell changes during pregnancy in multiple sclerosis. Libraries were prepared by immunoSEQ multiplex PCR; TCRdb keeps only in-frame clonotypes and omits some of them. The table includes just under 70,000 clones, less than 95% detected once. Source: peripheral blood, taken in the second trimester of pregnancy. The receptors come from a female donor with multiple sclerosis, enrolled in a pregnancy study.

V and J are TRBV19 and TRBJ1-2, with D uncertain. CDR3 length: 13 amino acids. Germline CDR1 is LNHDA and CDR2 is SQIVND (reference sequence). Trimming stripped 6 bases from V and 4 bases from J, with 12 bases between. The CDR3, as DNA: TGTGCCAGTAGGAGGTCAGGACTCTATGGCTACACCTTC. Protein sequence: CASRRSGLYGYTF.

V and J are TRBV5-4 and TRBJ1-1, with D unclear. The CDR3 extends over 13 amino acids. Trimming took 4 bases from V and 7 from J, leaving 14 bases between them. The germline CDR1 and CDR2 sequences are SGHNT and YYREEE (reference sequence). CDR3 coding DNA: TGTGCCAGCAGCCCACTCGGGAGGGATGAAGCTTTCTTT. It translates to CASSPLGRDEAFF.

The chain uses TRBV7-3 and TRBJ2-5; TRBD2 matches at 11 bases. CDR1 is SGHTA, CDR2 FQGTGA, per germline. V dropped 4 bases and J dropped 5; count of bases not matched to a gene: 6. The CDR3 extends over 15 amino acids. In DNA, the CDR3 is TGTGCCAGCAGCTATAGCGGGGGGGCCTCGGAGACCCAGTACTTC. Encoded protein: CASSYSGGASETQYF.

This chain links TRBV5-1 with TRBJ2-1; 7 bases agree with TRBD1. CDR3 length equals 16 residues. Germline trimming cut 0 bases from V and 1 base from J; bases unmatched to any gene: 4. Germline CDR1 and CDR2: SGHRS and YFSETQ. The CDR3 loop is CASSLEGTASYNEQFF. The CDR3 DNA follows: TGCGCCAGCAGCTTGGAGGGGACAGCTTCCTACAATGAGCAGTTCTTC.

This clone was recorded a few times. This rearrangement joins TRBV2 to TRBJ1-6; 11 nucleotides align to TRBD1. In germline, CDR1 is SNHLY, CDR2 FYNNEI. This CDR3 comprises 14 residues. V was clipped by 6 bases and J by 11 bases; unmatched bases: 6. CDR3 sequence reads: CASRADRGRAPLHF. CDR3 in DNA: TGTGCCAGCAGGGCGGACAGGGGGCGCGCACCCCTCCACTTT.

The chain combines TRBV5-6 with TRBJ2-2; D is undetermined. The germline V gene encodes CDR1 SGHDT and CDR2 YYEEEE. V was trimmed by 5 bases and J by 2 bases, leaving 10 bases between them. The CDR3 runs 14 residues. The CDR3, as DNA: TGTGCCAGCAGGCCGCGGTTAAACACCGGGGAGCTGTTTTTT. Amino acids: CASRPRLNTGELFF.

CDR3 bases: TGTGCCAGCAGTGAACTCCCCGACAGGGGGGCTCAGCCCCAGCATTTT. Encoded protein: CASSELPDRGAQPQHF. V and J are TRBV6-1 and TRBJ1-5; 9 bases agree with TRBD1. This CDR3 is 16 amino acids long. V lost 2 bases and J lost 6; bases outside the gene matches: 8. The V gene's germline CDR1 is MNHNS and CDR2 SASEGT.

This clone occurred once. The V and J genes are TRBV18 and TRBJ1-1; 7 nucleotides match TRBD1. Germline loops: CDR1 KGHSH, CDR2 LQKENI. J was trimmed by 1 base and V by 3 bases; bases with no gene match: 5. The CDR3 runs to 15 residues. CDR3 amino acids: CASSPQQGQNTEAFF. In DNA, the CDR3 is TGTGCCAGCTCACCCCAACAGGGGCAGAACACTGAAGCTTTCTTT.

This chain links TRBV5-1 with TRBJ1-6, with 11 bases aligning to TRBD1. In germline, CDR1 is SGHRS, CDR2 YFSETQ. The CDR3 extends over 16 amino acids. Trimming at V came to 4 bases and at J to 9 bases, leaving 9 bases not matched to a gene. Here the CDR3 reads CASSQRDRGSGSPLHF. CDR3 nucleotide sequence: TGCGCCAGCAGCCAACGGGACAGGGGGTCTGGTTCACCCCTCCACTTT.

The J gene is TRBJ1-4, the V gene TRBV7-6; D gene ambiguous. V lost 0 bases to trimming and J lost 12 bases, with 11 bases between them. This CDR3 is built from 13 residues. The germline V gene has CDR1 SGHVS and CDR2 FNYEAQ. CDR3 amino acids: CASSLAAGKELFF. In DNA, the CDR3 is TGTGCCAGCAGCTTAGCGGCGGGGAAAGAACTGTTTTTT. Filled out from reference TRBV7-6 and TRBJ1-4, the complete variable domain reads GAGVSQSPRYKVTKRGQDVALRCDPISGHVSLYWYRQALGQGPEFLTYFNYEAQQDKSGLPNDRFSAERPEGSISTLTIQRTEQRDSAMYRCASSLAAGKELFFGSGTQLSVL.

The chain combines TRBV6-1 with TRBJ2-7; 8 positions agree with TRBD2. V gave up 7 bases and J gave up 4 bases; unmatched junction bases: 12. CDR1 is MNHNS, CDR2 SASEGT, per germline. The CDR3 totals 15 residues. DNA for the CDR3: TGTGCCAGCAATCCCGGGACTAGAGTTGGATACGAGCAGTACTTC. This translates into CASNPGTRVGYEQYF.

This clone was recorded many times. The chain joins TRBV21-1 to TRBJ2-7; the D call TRBD2 from the table was never checked on the DNA. TRBV21-1 is described as a pseudogene. The CDR3 has 18 amino acids. The CDR3: CASSKKKGTSGGAYEQYF. DNA for the CDR3: TGTGCCAGCAGCAAAAAAAAAGGGACTAGCGGGGGGGCCTACGAGCAGTACTTC.

The chain employs TRBV7-2 and TRBJ2-1; D not certain. Trimming shortened V by 1 base and J by 9 bases, and 13 bases separated the two germline ends. Germline loops: CDR1 SGHTA, CDR2 FQGNSA. The CDR3 is 14 amino acids. The CDR3: CASSLGSRLGEQFF. CDR3 nucleotide sequence: TGTGCCAGCAGCTTAGGCTCGAGGTTGGGTGAGCAGTTCTTC.

The V gene is TRBV19, the J gene TRBJ2-3; D is possibly TRBD1 (6 bases). The V end lost 5 bases, the J end lost 1 base, and 19 bases lay between the germline ends. Germline V lookup: CDR1 LNHDA, CDR2 SQIVND (reference sequence). The CDR3 is made up of 17 amino acids. The CDR3 DNA follows: TGTGCCAGTAGTGAACCCCTGGGGGCTGGTGGCACAGATACGCAGTATTTT. This translates into CASSEPLGAGGTDTQYF.

The rearrangement uses TRBV6-4 and TRBJ2-2; TRBD1 matches 7 bases. This CDR3 spans 14 amino acids. Losses at the gene ends were 8 bases for V and 4 bases for J; bases not matched to a gene: 7. The V gene's germline CDR1 is MRHNA and CDR2 SNTAGT. Here the CDR3 reads CASSRQGSTGELFF. Here the CDR3 DNA reads TGTGCCAGCTCCCGACAGGGTAGCACCGGGGAGCTGTTTTTT.

This clone was found a few times. This chain uses TRBV5-6 with TRBJ1-2, with TRBD1 matching over 8 bases. This CDR3 is 13 amino acids long. The V gene end was trimmed by 4 bases and the J gene end by 3 bases; junction bases not matched to a gene: 2. From germline, CDR1 is SGHDT and CDR2 YYEEEE. The CDR3 loop is CASSVDRDYGYTF. In DNA, the CDR3 is TGTGCCAGCAGCGTGGACAGGGACTATGGCTACACCTTC.

V usage is TRBV7-2 and J usage is TRBJ1-5, with D maybe TRBD1 (5 bases). The V and J ends lost 5 bases and 8 bases respectively, with 19 bases between them. Germline assignment: CDR1 SGHTA and CDR2 FQGNSA. This CDR3 comprises 15 residues. The DNA of the CDR3 is TGTGCCAGCAGCCCGAAGGTGGGGGGGACGGAGCCCCAGCATTTT. This encodes CASSPKVGGTEPQHF.

The chain carries TRBV6-6 and TRBJ2-3; D may be TRBD2 (5 bases). Germline lookup yields CDR1 MNHNY and CDR2 SVGAGI (reference sequence). V dropped 3 bases and J dropped 4 bases, with 14 bases sitting between them. The CDR3 runs to 15 residues. Here the CDR3 DNA reads TGTGCCAGCAGTTATTCACTACTAGGACCAGATACGCAGTATTTT. It codes for CASSYSLLGPDTQYF.